The clone carrying this T cell receptor beta chain was recorded a few times. Its specificity is not known. Germline V gives CDR1 SQVTM, CDR2 ANQGSEA. The CDR3 runs 15 residues. Trimming removed 3 bases from V and 4 bases from J; junction bases left unmatched: 8. The sort gate was single viable CD3+CD4+CD8-CD45RO+ cells for memory CD4+ T cells. Serostatus was set by detecting CMV pp150, pp28, p38, p52 IgG. These data originate in a study of memory CD4+ T cells and cytomegalovirus serostatus. General observations from the study: CD4+ memory repertoires contained about 40% of the roughly 150 reported CMV TCRbeta sequences. The CMV-associated TCR signature appears largely within the CD4+ memory repertoire.

Original processing methods: Out-of-frame sequences were removed, leaving around 2.2 million distinct TCRbeta sequences. The method was immunoSEQ multiplex PCR; TCRdb's version includes in-frame clones alone and lacks a portion of them. Clonal size and the V and J genes are those of that table, whereas D and trimming came from the DNA. The sample includes around 76,000 clones, 60% to 80% of them seen just once. The receptor comes from an adult in good health and CMV-seropositive. The sequenced sample consisted of memory CD4+ T cells from blood. The chain couples TRBV29-1 to TRBJ2-5; 10 bases are shared with TRBD1. CDR3 nucleotide sequence: TGCAGCGTTGACAAGGGACAGGGGACCCGAGAGACCCAGTACTTC. Its translation: CSVDKGQGTRETQYF.